The source of this T cell receptor beta chain is a study of Ad26.COV2.S vaccination and SARS-CoV-2 variants. Overall study context: Donor was in the COV1001 Ad26.COV2.S trial arm. In the study, Ad26.COV2.S was injected intramuscularly once, or twice 56 days apart.

This CDR3 has 14 amino acids. Trimming took 1 base from V and 4 from J, leaving 10 bases between them. Germline V lookup: CDR1 MNHEY, CDR2 SVGAGI. Data came from immunoSEQ multiplex PCR; TCRdb stores just in-frame clones and leaves some out. This sample has around 300,000 clones, with 65% to 90% found just once. Sample treatment: 19 received Ad26.COV2.S at low or high dose, single or two shots; about five received placebo; per-sample allocation not given. Specimens were obtained on day 63 following the first vaccine or placebo injection. The chain carries TRBV6-5 and TRBJ1-1; D may be TRBD1 (5 bases). The material was peripheral blood, obtained in a trial of Ad26.COV2.S vaccine versus placebo. This TCR was recovered from a person between 18 and 65 years old who received the Ad26.COV2.S COVID-19 vaccine or a placebo. This CDR3 is CASSYLGGFTEAFF. CDR3 nucleotide sequence: TGTGCCAGCAGTTACTTGGGGGGATTCACTGAAGCTTTCTTT.